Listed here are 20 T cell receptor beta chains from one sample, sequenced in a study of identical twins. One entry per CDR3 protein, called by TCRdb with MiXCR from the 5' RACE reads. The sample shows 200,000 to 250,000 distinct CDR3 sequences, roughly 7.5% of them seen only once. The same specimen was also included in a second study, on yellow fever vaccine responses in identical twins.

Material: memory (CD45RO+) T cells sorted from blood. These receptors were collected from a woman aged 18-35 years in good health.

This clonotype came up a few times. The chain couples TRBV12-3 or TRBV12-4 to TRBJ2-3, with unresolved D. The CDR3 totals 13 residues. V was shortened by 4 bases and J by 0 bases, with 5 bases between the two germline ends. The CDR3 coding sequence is TGTGCCAGCAGTTCCCATAGCACAGATACGCAGTATTTT. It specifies CASSSHSTDTQYF.

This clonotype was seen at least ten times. CDR3 in amino acids: CASSSRPTDTQYF. The CDR3 DNA reads as TGCGCCAGCAGCTCAAGACCCACAGATACGCAGTATTTT. The chain carries TRBV5-1 and TRBJ2-3; D not resolved. Germline loops: CDR1 SGHRS, CDR2 YFSETQ. The germline V and J ends were trimmed by 3 bases and 2 bases, with 7 bases remaining between them. The CDR3 runs 13 residues.

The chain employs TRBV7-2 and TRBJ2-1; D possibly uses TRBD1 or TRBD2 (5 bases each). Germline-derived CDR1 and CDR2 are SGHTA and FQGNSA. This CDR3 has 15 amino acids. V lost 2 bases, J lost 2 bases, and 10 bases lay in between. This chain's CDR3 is CASSLNGGTYNEQFF. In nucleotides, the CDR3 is TGTGCCAGCAGCTTAAATGGGGGAACCTACAATGAGCAGTTCTTC.

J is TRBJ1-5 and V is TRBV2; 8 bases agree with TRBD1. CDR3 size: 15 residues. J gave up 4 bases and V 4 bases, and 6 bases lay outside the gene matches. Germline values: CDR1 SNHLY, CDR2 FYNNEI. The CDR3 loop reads CASSGWDRYNQPQHF. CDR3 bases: TGTGCCAGCAGTGGATGGGACAGGTATAATCAGCCCCAGCATTTT.

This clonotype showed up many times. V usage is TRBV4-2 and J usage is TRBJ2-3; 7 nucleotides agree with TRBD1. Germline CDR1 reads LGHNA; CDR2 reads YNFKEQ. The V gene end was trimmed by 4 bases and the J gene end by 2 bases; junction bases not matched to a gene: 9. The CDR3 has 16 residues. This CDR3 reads CASSRMSGQHTDTQYF. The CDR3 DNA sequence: TGTGCCAGCAGCCGTATGTCGGGACAGCACACAGATACGCAGTATTTT.

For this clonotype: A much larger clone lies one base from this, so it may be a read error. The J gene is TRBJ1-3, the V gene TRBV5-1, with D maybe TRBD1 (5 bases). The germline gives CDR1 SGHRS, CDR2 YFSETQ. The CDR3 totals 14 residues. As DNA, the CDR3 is TGCGGCAGCAGCTTCGGGGGTACTGGAAACACCATATATTTT. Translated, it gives CGSSFGGTGNTIYF. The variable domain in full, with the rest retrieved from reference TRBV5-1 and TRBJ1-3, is KAGVTQTPRYLIKTRGQQVTLSCSPISGHRSVSWYQQTPGQGLQFLFEYFSETQRNKGNFPGRFSGRQFSNSRSEMNVSTLELGDSALYLCGSSFGGTGNTIYFGEGSWLTVV.

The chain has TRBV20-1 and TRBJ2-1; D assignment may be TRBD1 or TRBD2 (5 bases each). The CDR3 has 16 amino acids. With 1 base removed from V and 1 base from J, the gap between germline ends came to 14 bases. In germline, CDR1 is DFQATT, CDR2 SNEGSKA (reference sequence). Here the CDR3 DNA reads TGCAGTGCTAGAGGCAGGGACCCGGAGTCCTACAATGAGCAGTTCTTC. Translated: CSARGRDPESYNEQFF.

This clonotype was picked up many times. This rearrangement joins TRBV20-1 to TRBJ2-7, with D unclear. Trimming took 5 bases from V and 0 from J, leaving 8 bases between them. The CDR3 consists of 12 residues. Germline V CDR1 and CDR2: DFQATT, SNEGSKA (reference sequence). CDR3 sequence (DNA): TGCAGTGCTTTTCAGGACTCCTACGAGCAGTACTTC. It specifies CSAFQDSYEQYF.

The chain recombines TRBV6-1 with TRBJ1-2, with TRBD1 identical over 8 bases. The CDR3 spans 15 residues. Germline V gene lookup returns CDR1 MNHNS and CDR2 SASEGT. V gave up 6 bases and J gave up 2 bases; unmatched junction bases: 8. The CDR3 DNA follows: TGTGCCAGCAGGGCGACAGGGGATCCGAACTATGGCTACACCTTC. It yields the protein CASRATGDPNYGYTF.

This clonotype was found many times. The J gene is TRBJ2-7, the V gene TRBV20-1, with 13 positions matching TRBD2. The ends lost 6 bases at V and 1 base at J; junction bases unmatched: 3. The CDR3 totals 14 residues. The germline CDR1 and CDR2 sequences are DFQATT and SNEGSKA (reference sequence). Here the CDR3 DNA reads TGCAGTGCCCAGACTAGCGGGGGGTCCTACGAGCAGTACTTC. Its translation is CSAQTSGGSYEQYF.

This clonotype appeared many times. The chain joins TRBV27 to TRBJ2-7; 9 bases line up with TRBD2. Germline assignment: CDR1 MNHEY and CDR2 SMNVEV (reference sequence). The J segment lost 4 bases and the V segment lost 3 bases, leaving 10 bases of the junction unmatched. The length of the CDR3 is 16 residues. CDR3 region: CASSFIAGASRYEQYF. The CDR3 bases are TGTGCCAGCAGTTTTATAGCGGGAGCAAGTAGATACGAGCAGTACTTC.

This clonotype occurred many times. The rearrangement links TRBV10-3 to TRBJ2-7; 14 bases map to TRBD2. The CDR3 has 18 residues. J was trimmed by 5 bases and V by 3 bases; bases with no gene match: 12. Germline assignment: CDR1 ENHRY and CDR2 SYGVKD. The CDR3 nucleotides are TGTGCCATCAGTGACGGTGCTCGGGGACTAGCGGGAGAAGACGAGCAGTACTTC. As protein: CAISDGARGLAGEDEQYF.

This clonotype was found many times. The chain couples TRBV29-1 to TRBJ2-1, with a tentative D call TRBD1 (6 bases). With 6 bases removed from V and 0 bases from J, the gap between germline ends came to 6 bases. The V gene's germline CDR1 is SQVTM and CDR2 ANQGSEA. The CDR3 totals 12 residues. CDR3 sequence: CSVDSSYNEQFF. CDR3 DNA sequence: TGCAGCGTGGACAGCTCCTACAATGAGCAGTTCTTC.

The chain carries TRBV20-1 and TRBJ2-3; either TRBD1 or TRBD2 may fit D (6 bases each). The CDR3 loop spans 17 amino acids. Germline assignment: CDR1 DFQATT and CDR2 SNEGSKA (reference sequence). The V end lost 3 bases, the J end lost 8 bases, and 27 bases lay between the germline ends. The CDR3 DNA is TGCAGTGCTAGTCCTAGGGGCACGGGAGAAAGAGGGGGTACGCAGTATTTT. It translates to CSASPRGTGERGGTQYF.

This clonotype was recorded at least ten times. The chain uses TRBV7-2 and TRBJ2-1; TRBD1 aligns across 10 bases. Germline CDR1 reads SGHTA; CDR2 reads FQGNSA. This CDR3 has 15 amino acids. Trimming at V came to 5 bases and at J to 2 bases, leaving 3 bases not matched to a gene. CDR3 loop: CASSQGTGAYNEQFF. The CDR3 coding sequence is TGTGCCAGCAGCCAAGGGACAGGGGCCTACAATGAGCAGTTCTTC.

The chain's CDR3 is CASSRLSSYNEQFF. Here the CDR3 DNA reads TGTGCCAGCAGCCGTCTCAGCTCCTACAATGAGCAGTTCTTC. The V call is TRBV7-2, the J call TRBJ2-1; unclear D gene. In germline, CDR1 is SGHTA, CDR2 FQGNSA. The V and J ends lost 5 bases and 0 bases respectively, with 8 bases between them. The CDR3 loop spans 14 amino acids. Variable domain in full (rest from reference TRBV7-2 and TRBJ2-1): GAGVSQSPSNKVTEKGKDVELRCDPISGHTALYWYRQSLGQGLEFLIYFQGNSAPDKSGLPSDRFSAERTGGSVSTLTIQRTQQEDSAVYLCASSRLSSYNEQFFGPGTRLTVL.

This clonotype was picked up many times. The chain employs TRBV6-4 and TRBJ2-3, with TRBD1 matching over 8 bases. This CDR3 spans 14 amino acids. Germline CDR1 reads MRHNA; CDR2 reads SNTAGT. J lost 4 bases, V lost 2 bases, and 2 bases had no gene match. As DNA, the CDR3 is TGTGCCAGCAGTGACGTGACAGGGGCAGATACGCAGTATTTT. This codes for CASSDVTGADTQYF.

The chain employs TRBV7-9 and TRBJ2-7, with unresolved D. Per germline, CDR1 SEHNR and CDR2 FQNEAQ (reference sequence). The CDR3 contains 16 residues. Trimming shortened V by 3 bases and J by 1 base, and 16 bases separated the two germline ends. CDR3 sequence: CASSFGEASNSYEQYF. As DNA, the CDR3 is TGTGCCAGCAGCTTTGGTGAAGCATCGAATTCCTACGAGCAGTACTTC.

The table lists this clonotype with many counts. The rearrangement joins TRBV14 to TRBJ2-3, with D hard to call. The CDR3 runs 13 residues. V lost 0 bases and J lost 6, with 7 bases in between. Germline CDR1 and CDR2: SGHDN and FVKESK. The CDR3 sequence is CASSQDYVDTQYF. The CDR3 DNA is TGTGCCAGCAGCCAAGATTACGTGGATACGCAGTATTTT.

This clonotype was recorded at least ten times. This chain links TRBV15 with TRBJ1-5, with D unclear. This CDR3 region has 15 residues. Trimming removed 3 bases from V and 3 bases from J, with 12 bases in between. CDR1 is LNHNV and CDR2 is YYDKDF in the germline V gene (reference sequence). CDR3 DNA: TGTGCCACCAGCAGGGAATGGAGCGCCAATCAGCCCCAGCATTTT. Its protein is CATSREWSANQPQHF.